A single sample is the source of the 8 T cell receptor beta chains below, sequenced in a study of glioma-infiltrating T cells. Amplification of TCR alpha and beta CDR3 regions from RNA used iRepertoire nested multiplex PCR. From the multiplex PCR reads, TCRdb called clonotypes with MiXCR, one entry per CDR3 protein. Of roughly 100,000 distinct CDR3 sequences in the sample, around 31% were seen once. The sequenced material came from glioma tissue, nonneoplastic brain tissue, or PBMCs (not recorded which). These receptors originate from a human donor with low-grade glioma or glioblastoma, undergoing nonglioma brain surgery, or in good health (not recorded which).

This clonotype appeared a few times. The genes are TRBV7-9 and TRBJ1-1; D unclear. The V end lost 3 bases, the J end lost 1 base, and 6 bases lay between the germline ends. The germline V gene encodes CDR1 SEHNR and CDR2 FQNEAQ (reference sequence). The CDR3 consists of 13 residues. For the CDR3, the DNA is TGTGCCAGCAGCTTTTCAGCGAACACTGAAGCTTTCTTT. Encoded protein: CASSFSANTEAFF. Together with reference TRBV7-9 and TRBJ1-1, the CDR3 gives the full variable domain: DTGVSQNPRHKITKRGQNVTFRCDPISEHNRLYWYRQTLGQGPEFLTYFQNEAQLEKSRLLSDRFSAERPKGSFSTLEIQRTEQGDSAMYLCASSFSANTEAFFGQGTRLTVV.

Many counts were recorded for this clonotype. The V call is TRBV6-6, the J call TRBJ2-5; D gene ambiguous. In germline, CDR1 is MNHNY, CDR2 SVGAGI (reference sequence). The CDR3 has 15 amino acids. V gave up 0 bases and J gave up 5 bases, with 13 bases separating them. CDR3 coding DNA: TGTGCCAGCAGTTACTCGAATCTGCAGGTGGAGACCCAGTACTTC. Protein product: CASSYSNLQVETQYF.

At least ten counts were recorded for this clonotype. CDR3 protein: CSARTSGGPNEQFF. The CDR3 DNA is TGCAGTGCCCGGACTAGCGGGGGGCCAAATGAGCAGTTCTTC. The chain is built from TRBV20-1 and TRBJ2-1; the match to TRBD2 covers 14 bases. With V trimmed by 6 bases and J by 7 bases, 5 bases remained unmatched. Per the germline V gene, CDR1 is DFQATT and CDR2 is SNEGSKA (reference sequence). CDR3 length equals 14 residues.

The gene calls are TRBV18 and TRBJ2-3; TRBD2 matches 10 bases. The V segment lost 3 bases and the J segment 1 base; nucleotides outside the gene matches: 10. The germline V gene has CDR1 KGHSH and CDR2 LQKENI. The CDR3 is 18 amino acids. CDR3 amino acids: CASSPLALAGARTDTQYF. CDR3 DNA sequence: TGTGCCAGCTCACCTTTAGCCCTAGCGGGGGCCCGCACAGATACGCAGTATTTT.

The rearrangement uses TRBV7-9 and TRBJ2-5, with D uncertain. Germline CDR1 SEHNR, CDR2 FQNEAQ (reference sequence). V gave up 3 bases and J gave up 5 bases, with 10 bases separating them. This CDR3 comprises 13 residues. CDR3: CASSFGRLETQYF. The CDR3 DNA sequence: TGTGCCAGCAGCTTTGGCAGATTGGAGACCCAGTACTTC. Full variable domain (outside the CDR3, taken from reference TRBV7-9 and TRBJ2-5): DTGVSQNPRHKITKRGQNVTFRCDPISEHNRLYWYRQTLGQGPEFLTYFQNEAQLEKSRLLSDRFSAERPKGSFSTLEIQRTEQGDSAMYLCASSFGRLETQYFGPGTRLLVL.

At least ten counts were recorded for this clonotype. This chain uses TRBV20-1 with TRBJ2-1; D not resolved. Germline-derived CDR1 and CDR2 are DFQATT and SNEGSKA (reference sequence). The CDR3 is 15 amino acids. The V and J ends lost 0 bases and 6 bases respectively, with 15 bases between them. CDR3 DNA: TGCAGTGCTAGAGATCTGGATAAGATGCTCAATGAGCAGTTCTTC. Translated, it gives CSARDLDKMLNEQFF.

This clonotype was detected once. At one end the junction does not follow the germline gene, possibly because of a read error. The rearrangement uses TRBV12-3 or TRBV12-4 and TRBJ2-5; TRBD2 might be the D (5 bases). The CDR3 has 13 residues. In DNA form, the CDR3 reads TGTGCCGGCAGTTTCGGGATGGCGGAGACCCAGTACTTC. This translates into CAGSFGMAETQYF.

This clonotype was observed many times. The rearrangement uses TRBV20-1 and TRBJ2-1; TRBD1 aligns across 7 bases. Germline V lookup: CDR1 DFQATT, CDR2 SNEGSKA (reference sequence). The CDR3 loop spans 15 amino acids. The trim removed 0 bases at V and 9 bases at J, leaving 11 bases unmatched. CDR3 nucleotide sequence: TGCAGTGCTAGAGATGAATCGACAGGGCTGGCTGAGCAGTTCTTC. Protein product: CSARDESTGLAEQFF.